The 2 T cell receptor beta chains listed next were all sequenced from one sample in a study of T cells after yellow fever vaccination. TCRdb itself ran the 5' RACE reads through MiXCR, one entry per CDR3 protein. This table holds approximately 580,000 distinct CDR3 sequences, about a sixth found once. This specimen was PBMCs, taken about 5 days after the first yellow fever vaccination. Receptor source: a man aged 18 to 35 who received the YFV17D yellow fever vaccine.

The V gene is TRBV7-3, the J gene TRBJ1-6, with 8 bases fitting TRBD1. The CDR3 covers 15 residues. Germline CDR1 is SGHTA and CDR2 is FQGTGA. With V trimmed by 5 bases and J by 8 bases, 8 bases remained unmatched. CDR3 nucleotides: TGTGCCAGCAGCCCGACAGGGGTTAGGGATTCACCCCTCCACTTT. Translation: CASSPTGVRDSPLHF.

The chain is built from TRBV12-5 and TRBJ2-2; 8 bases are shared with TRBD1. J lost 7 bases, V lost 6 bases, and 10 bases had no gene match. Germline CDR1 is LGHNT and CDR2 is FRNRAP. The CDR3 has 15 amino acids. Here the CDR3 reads CASGDGQGAIGELFF. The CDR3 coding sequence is TGTGCTAGTGGCGACGGGCAGGGGGCCATCGGGGAGCTGTTTTTT.